This T cell receptor (beta chain) was retrieved from a study of T-cell memory formation after mild COVID-19. About the study: Largely, the TCR clusters proved donor specific.

TCRdb reprocessed the 5' RACE reads via MiXCR and lists one record per CDR3 protein. The sample consists of approximately 190,000 distinct CDR3 sequences, around 16% of them appearing once. This CDR3 comprises 12 residues. V was shortened by 3 bases and J by 2 bases, with 3 bases between the two germline ends. Germline CDR1 and CDR2: SNHLY and FYNNEI. This clonotype was recorded a few times. The sequence was obtained from an adult woman who had mild COVID-19 (a few samples of this study predate the infection). Cell type and time point are not known. Material: PBMCs or a T cell subset sorted from them (not recorded which). The chain is built from TRBV2 and TRBJ2-3; no reliable D call. The CDR3 nucleotides are TGTGCCAGCAGTGATCCCACAGATACGCAGTATTTT. It is translated as CASSDPTDTQYF.